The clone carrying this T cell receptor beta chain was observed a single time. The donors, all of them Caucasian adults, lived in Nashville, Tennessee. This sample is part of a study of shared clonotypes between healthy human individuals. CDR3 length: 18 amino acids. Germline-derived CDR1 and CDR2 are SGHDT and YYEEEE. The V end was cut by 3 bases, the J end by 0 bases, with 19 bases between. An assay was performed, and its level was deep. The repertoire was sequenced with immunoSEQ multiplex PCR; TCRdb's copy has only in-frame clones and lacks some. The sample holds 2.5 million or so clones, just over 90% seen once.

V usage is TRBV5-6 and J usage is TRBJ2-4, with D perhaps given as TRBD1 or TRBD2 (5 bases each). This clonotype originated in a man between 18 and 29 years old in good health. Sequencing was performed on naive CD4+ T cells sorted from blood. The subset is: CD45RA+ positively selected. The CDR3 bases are TGTGCCAGCAGCTGGCGGGCTTCCGGGGCCTTAGCCAAAAACATTCAGTACTTC. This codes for CASSWRASGALAKNIQYF. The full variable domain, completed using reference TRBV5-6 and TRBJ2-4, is DAGVTQSPTHLIKTRGQQVTLRCSPKSGHDTVSWYQQALGQGPQFIFQYYEEEERQRGNFPDRFSGHQFPNYSSELNVNALLLGDSALYLCASSWRASGALAKNIQYFGAGTRLSVL.